This record looks at one T cell receptor (beta chain) sequence and its context. This clonotype was seen at least ten times. It has no known antigen specificity. Nothing much larger sits one base from this clone, and base qualities are not available. The data originate from a study of CD8 T cells in ankylosing spondylitis (dated by TCRdb to about 2017). About the full investigation: The study profiled T cell receptor beta repertoires in healthy donors and ankylosing spondylitis patients to find disease-linked TCR variants. The full study cohort was made up of 25 ankylosing spondylitis patients and some 100 healthy donors. Peripheral blood samples were taken, and synovial fluid was additionally collected from ankylosing spondylitis patients. Summary of the overall study and its limitations: Some of the motif variants had been reported before in the synovial fluid and blood of reactive arthritis patients, a finding that suggests common disease-initiation mechanisms. According to the report, matched synovial fluid samples from ankylosing spondylitis patients were significantly enriched for the disease-linked clones. A TCR beta motif made up of about eight highly homologous amino acid variants appeared to be characteristic of blood from ankylosing spondylitis patients. The disease-linked clones had a CD8+ phenotype and were found at relatively low frequencies in peripheral blood.

The sequencer was an Illumina HiSeq 2500. Quantitative 5'-RACE with molecular barcodes was used to prepare TCR beta libraries. The original pipeline was this. A new computational method based on a probabilistic model of VDJ rearrangement was used to identify disease-linked TCR variants. Clones were called with MiXCR by TCRdb after fastp trimmed the public reads at Q25, and only in-frame beta chains were retained. Records with the same CDR3 protein are collapsed into one entry carrying the most frequent genes and DNA. TCRdb's processing, not the study's, gives the V and J calls here. The sample contains 200,000 to 300,000 distinct CDR3 sequences, approximately 24% of them found a single time. The ten top clones hold 0.5% to 0.65% of the sample. The V and J ends are trimmed by 8 bases and 2 bases, leaving 9 bases between them. The CDR3 goes from the cysteine to the phenylalanine over 12 residues. The retained sequence is limited to the CDR3, 36 bases, with the frame set at the first base.

Recombination linked TRBV12-3 or TRBV12-4 to TRBJ2-5; no D segment can be confidently identified. The source is a male donor with ankylosing spondylitis or in good health (not recorded which). Sequencing used blood, either unsorted or a sorted T cell fraction (not recorded which). The CDR3 protein is CASGRDQETQYF. DNA sequence: TGTGCCAGCGGAAGGGATCAAGAGACCCAGTACTTC.